This is a list of T cell receptor beta chains from one sample in a study of T cells in Graves' hyperthyroidism and ophthalmopathy. TCRdb called the multiplex PCR reads again in MiXCR, with one record for every CDR3 protein. The data contain about 250,000 distinct CDR3 sequences, approximately 25% of them singletons. Specimen: blood. The origin of the receptors is a woman in her 40s with Graves' ophthalmopathy. Each CDR3 is given with its conserved first and last residue. The order of the fields is V gene, J gene, clone size, D gene, CDR3 protein, CDR3 DNA. The D gene is left open where the match is weak. Only some rows state a clone size, as once, few, many or a class for expanded clones.

V gene: TRBV12-3/TRBV12-4
J gene: TRBJ2-2
clone size: many
D gene: .
CDR3 protein: CASSSLSRTNTGELFF
CDR3 DNA: TGTGCCAGCAGTTCCCTATCCCGGACAAACACCGGGGAGCTGTTTTTT

V gene: TRBV20-1
J gene: TRBJ2-7
clone size: many
D gene: .
CDR3 protein: CSACPTADSISKEQYF
CDR3 DNA: TGCAGTGCATGCCCCACGGCGGACAGCATTTCGAAGGAGCAGTACTTC

V gene: TRBV2
J gene: TRBJ2-2
clone size: many
D gene: .
CDR3 protein: CASIGARTGELFF
CDR3 DNA: TGTGCCAGCATCGGGGCTCGGACCGGGGAGCTGTTTTTT

V gene: TRBV11-2
J gene: TRBJ2-5
clone size: .
D gene: .
CDR3 protein: CASSLEAISARYQETQYF
CDR3 DNA: TGTGCCAGCAGCTTAGAGGCCATTAGCGCTAGGTACCAAGAGACCCAGTACTTC

V gene: TRBV30
J gene: TRBJ1-2
clone size: .
D gene: .
CDR3 protein: CAWSRFGDKEGYTF
CDR3 DNA: TGTGCCTGGAGTAGGTTTGGGGATAAAGAGGGCTACACCTTC

V gene: TRBV6-2/TRBV6-3
J gene: TRBJ2-2
clone size: many
D gene: .
CDR3 protein: CASSPGQGRKARGTGELFF
CDR3 DNA: TGTGCCAGCAGCCCAGGCCAGGGGAGAAAGGCCCGAGGCACCGGGGAGCTGTTTTTT

V gene: TRBV7-9
J gene: TRBJ1-1
clone size: many
D gene: TRBD1
CDR3 protein: CASSFLTGGNTEAFF
CDR3 DNA: TGTGCCAGCAGCTTCCTTACAGGGGGGAACACTGAAGCTTTCTTT

V gene: TRBV6-4
J gene: TRBJ2-2
clone size: few
D gene: .
CDR3 protein: CANSDSGTGELFF
CDR3 DNA: TGTGCCAACAGTGATTCGGGGACCGGGGAGCTGTTTTTT

V gene: TRBV10-3
J gene: TRBJ2-5
clone size: few
D gene: TRBD2
CDR3 protein: CAISENVAGGQETQYF
CDR3 DNA: TGTGCCATCAGTGAAAATGTAGCGGGGGGGCAGGAGACCCAGTACTTC

V gene: TRBV6-1
J gene: TRBJ1-2
clone size: .
D gene: .
CDR3 protein: CASRRGSGYGYNF
CDR3 DNA: TGTGCCAGCAGGAGGGGGTCGGGCTATGGCTACAACTTC

V gene: TRBV9
J gene: TRBJ2-5
clone size: many
D gene: .
CDR3 protein: CASSPSLTVQETQYF
CDR3 DNA: TGTGCCAGCAGCCCCAGCCTGACAGTTCAAGAGACCCAGTACTTC

V gene: TRBV7-3
J gene: TRBJ1-1
clone size: many
D gene: .
CDR3 protein: CASSPTNAAEAFF
CDR3 DNA: TGTGCCAGCAGCCCCACTAACGCCGCTGAAGCTTTCTTT

V gene: TRBV6-2/TRBV6-3
J gene: TRBJ1-6
clone size: many
D gene: .
CDR3 protein: CASSYSPGTHSPLHF
CDR3 DNA: TGTGCCAGCAGTTACTCGCCTGGGACGCATTCACCCCTCCACTTT

V gene: TRBV7-9
J gene: TRBJ2-7
clone size: many
D gene: .
CDR3 protein: CASSLSQGTYEQYF
CDR3 DNA: TGTGCCAGCAGCTTATCCCAGGGTACCTACGAGCAGTACTTC

V gene: TRBV2
J gene: TRBJ1-2
clone size: many
D gene: .
CDR3 protein: CASSDQGIDYTF
CDR3 DNA: TGTGCCAGCAGTGATCAGGGGATCGACTACACCTTC

V gene: TRBV5-1
J gene: TRBJ2-7
clone size: .
D gene: TRBD2
CDR3 protein: CASSNGLAGGYEQYF
CDR3 DNA: TGCGCCAGCAGCAACGGACTAGCGGGAGGTTACGAGCAGTACTTC

V gene: TRBV27
J gene: TRBJ2-5
clone size: .
D gene: .
CDR3 protein: CASSLGEGALQETQYF
CDR3 DNA: TGTGCCAGCAGTTTGGGAGAAGGAGCTCTCCAAGAGACCCAGTACTTC

V gene: TRBV30
J gene: TRBJ1-1
clone size: many
D gene: .
CDR3 protein: CAWSPAGGTAFF
CDR3 DNA: TGTGCCTGGAGCCCCGCCGGAGGTACGGCTTTCTTT

V gene: TRBV4-2
J gene: TRBJ2-7
clone size: many
D gene: TRBD2
CDR3 protein: CASSQGLLAGGEQYF
CDR3 DNA: TGTGCCAGCAGCCAGGGTTTACTAGCGGGAGGTGAGCAGTACTTC

V gene: TRBV4-1
J gene: TRBJ1-5
clone size: many
D gene: .
CDR3 protein: CASSPFGF
CDR3 DNA: TGCGCCAGCAGCCCATTCGGGTTT

V gene: TRBV15
J gene: TRBJ1-1
clone size: many
D gene: .
CDR3 protein: CATSRERISEAFF
CDR3 DNA: TGTGCCACCAGCAGAGAAAGGATATCAGAAGCTTTCTTT

V gene: TRBV5-1
J gene: TRBJ2-2
clone size: many
D gene: .
CDR3 protein: CASRRDTGELFF
CDR3 DNA: TGCGCCAGCAGGAGGGACACCGGGGAGCTGTTTTTT

V gene: TRBV7-3
J gene: TRBJ1-1
clone size: many
D gene: .
CDR3 protein: CASSLSDPGPDTEAFF
CDR3 DNA: TGTGCCAGCAGCTTAAGCGACCCGGGGCCGGACACTGAAGCTTTCTTT

V gene: TRBV7-2
J gene: TRBJ2-7
clone size: many
D gene: TRBD2
CDR3 protein: CASSLAGGTKYEQYF
CDR3 DNA: TGTGCCAGCAGCTTAGCGGGCGGGACTAAGTACGAGCAGTACTTC

V gene: TRBV27
J gene: TRBJ2-2
clone size: .
D gene: .
CDR3 protein: CASSPLDRTNTGELFF
CDR3 DNA: TGTGCCAGCAGTCCCTTAGACAGGACGAACACCGGGGAGCTGTTTTTT